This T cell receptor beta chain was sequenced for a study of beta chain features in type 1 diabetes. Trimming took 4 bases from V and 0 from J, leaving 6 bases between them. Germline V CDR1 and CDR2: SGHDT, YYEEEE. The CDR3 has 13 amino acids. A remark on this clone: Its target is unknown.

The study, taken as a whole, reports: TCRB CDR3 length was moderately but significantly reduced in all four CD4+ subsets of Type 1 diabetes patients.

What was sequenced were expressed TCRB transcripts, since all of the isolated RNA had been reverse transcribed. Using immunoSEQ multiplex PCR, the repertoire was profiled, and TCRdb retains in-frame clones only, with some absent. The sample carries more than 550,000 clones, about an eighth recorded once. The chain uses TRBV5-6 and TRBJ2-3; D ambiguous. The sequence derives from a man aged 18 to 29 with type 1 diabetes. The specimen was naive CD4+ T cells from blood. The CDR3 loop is CASSTYSTDTQYF. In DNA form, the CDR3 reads TGTGCCAGCAGCACCTACAGCACAGATACGCAGTATTTT.